Listed here are 2 T cell receptor beta chains from one sample, sequenced in a study of blood T cells in healthy people across ages. It was with a sample-barcoded 5' primer and a J-beta primer mix that a second PCR of about 6 to 12 cycles was run. MiXCR, applied by TCRdb to the 5' RACE reads, yields one record per CDR3 protein. Among 790,000 or so distinct CDR3 sequences listed, roughly 56% were seen once. Material: blood. All receptors derive from a middle-aged man in good health.

The chain employs TRBV7-8 and TRBJ1-1; D call uncertain. The CDR3 consists of 15 residues. V was pared by 1 base and J by 0 bases, with 9 bases between. From germline, CDR1 is SGHVS and CDR2 FQNEAQ. The CDR3 DNA is TGTGCCAGCAGCTTAGTTGGGCAGCTGAACACTGAAGCTTTCTTT. Its translation: CASSLVGQLNTEAFF.

This sequence joins TRBV7-2 and TRBJ2-7; 14 bases match TRBD2. Germline values: CDR1 SGHTA, CDR2 FQGNSA. The CDR3 has 15 residues. V was clipped by 5 bases and J by 9 bases; unmatched bases: 9. CDR3 in amino acids: CASSPGTSGSVVQYF. Written as DNA, the CDR3 is TGTGCCAGCAGCCCAGGGACTAGCGGGAGTGTAGTGCAGTACTTC.